This TCR beta chain originates from a study of T cells after yellow fever vaccination. Findings and limits, study-wide: Post-booster reappearance was seen for most primary-vaccination clones (roughly 97% CD4, around 90% CD8).

This clonotype was seen at least ten times. The antigen is undetermined. This CDR3 region has 17 residues. J was trimmed by 4 bases and V by 0 bases; bases with no gene match: 7. The V gene's germline CDR1 is SGDLS and CDR2 YYNGEE. One entry per CDR3 protein results from TCRdb running MiXCR on the 5' RACE reads. The data show about 130,000 distinct CDR3 sequences, 7.5% to 10% seen once. The sequence came from a man between 18 and 35 years old who received the YFV17D yellow fever vaccine. The sample consisted of CD8+ T cells sorted from PBMCs, taken on the day of the yellow fever booster vaccination. This rearrangement joins TRBV9 to TRBJ2-3, with 11 nucleotides matching TRBD2. CDR3 in DNA: TGTGCCAGCAGCGTAGCGGGTAGCGGGGGGGCCGCAGATACGCAGTATTTT. Translating gives CASSVAGSGGAADTQYF.